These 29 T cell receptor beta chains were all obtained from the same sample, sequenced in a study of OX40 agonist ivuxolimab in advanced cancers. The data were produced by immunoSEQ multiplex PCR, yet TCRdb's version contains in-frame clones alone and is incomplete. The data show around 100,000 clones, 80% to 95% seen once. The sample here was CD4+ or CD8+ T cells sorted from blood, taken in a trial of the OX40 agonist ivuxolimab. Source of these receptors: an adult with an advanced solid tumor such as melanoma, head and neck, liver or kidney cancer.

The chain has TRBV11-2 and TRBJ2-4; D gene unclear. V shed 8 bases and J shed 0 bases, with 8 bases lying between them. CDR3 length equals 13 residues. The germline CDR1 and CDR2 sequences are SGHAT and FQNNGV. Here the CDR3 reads CASRSIAKNIQYF. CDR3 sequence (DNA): TGTGCCAGCCGGAGCATAGCCAAAAACATTCAGTACTTC.

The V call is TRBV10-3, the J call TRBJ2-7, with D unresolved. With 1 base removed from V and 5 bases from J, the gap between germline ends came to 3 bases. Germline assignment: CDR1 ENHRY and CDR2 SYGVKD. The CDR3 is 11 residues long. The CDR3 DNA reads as TGTGCCATCAGTGAGTACCACGAGCAGTACTTC. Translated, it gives CAISEYHEQYF.

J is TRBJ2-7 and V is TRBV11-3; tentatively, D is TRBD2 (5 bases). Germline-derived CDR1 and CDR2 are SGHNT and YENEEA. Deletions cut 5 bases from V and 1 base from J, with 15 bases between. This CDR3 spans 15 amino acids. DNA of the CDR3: TGTGCCAGCAGCCCCCGGACTCGACGATCCTACGAGCAGTACTTC. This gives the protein CASSPRTRRSYEQYF.

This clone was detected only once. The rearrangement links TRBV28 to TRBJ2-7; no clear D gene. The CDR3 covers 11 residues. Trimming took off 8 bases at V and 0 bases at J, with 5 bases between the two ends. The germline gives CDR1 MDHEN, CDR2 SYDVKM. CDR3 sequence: CASLNSYEQYF. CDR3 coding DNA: TGTGCCAGCCTAAACTCCTACGAGCAGTACTTC.

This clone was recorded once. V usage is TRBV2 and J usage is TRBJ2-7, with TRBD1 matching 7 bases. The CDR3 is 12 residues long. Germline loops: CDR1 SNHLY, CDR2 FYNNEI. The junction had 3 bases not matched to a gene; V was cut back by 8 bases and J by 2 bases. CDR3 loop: CASLTGAYEQYF. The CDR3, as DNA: TGTGCCAGCCTTACAGGGGCCTACGAGCAGTACTTC.

CDR3 DNA: TGTGCCAGCAGTTACGGGAAGAACACTGAAGCTTTCTTT. It is translated as CASSYGKNTEAFF. The chain couples TRBV6-5 to TRBJ1-1; D unclear. The CDR3 is 13 residues long. Trimming took off 2 bases at V and 1 base at J, with 5 bases between the two ends. CDR1 and CDR2 from the germline V gene are MNHEY and SVGAGI.

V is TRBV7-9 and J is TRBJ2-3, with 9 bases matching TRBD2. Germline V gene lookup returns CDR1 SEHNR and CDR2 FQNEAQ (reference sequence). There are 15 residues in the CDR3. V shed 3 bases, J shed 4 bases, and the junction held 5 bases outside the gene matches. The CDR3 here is CASSFSGGPPDTQYF. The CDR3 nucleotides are TGTGCCAGCAGCTTTAGCGGGGGACCCCCAGATACGCAGTATTTT.

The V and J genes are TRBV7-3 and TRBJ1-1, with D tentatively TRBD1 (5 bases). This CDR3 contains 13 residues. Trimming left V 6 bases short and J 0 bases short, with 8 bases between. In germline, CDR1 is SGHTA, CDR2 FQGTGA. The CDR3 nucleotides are TGTGCCAGCAGTAGACAGCTGAACACTGAAGCTTTCTTT. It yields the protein CASSRQLNTEAFF.

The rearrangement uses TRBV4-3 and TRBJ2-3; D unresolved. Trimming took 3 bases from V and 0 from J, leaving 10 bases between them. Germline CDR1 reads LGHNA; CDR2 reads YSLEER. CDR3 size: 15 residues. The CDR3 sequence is CASSHVYTSTDTQYF. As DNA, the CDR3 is TGCGCCAGCAGCCACGTCTATACTAGCACAGATACGCAGTATTTT.

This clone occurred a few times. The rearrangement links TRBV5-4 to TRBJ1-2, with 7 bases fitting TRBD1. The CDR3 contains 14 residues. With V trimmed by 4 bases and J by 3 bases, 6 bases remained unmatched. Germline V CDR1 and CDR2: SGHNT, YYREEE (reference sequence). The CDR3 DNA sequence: TGTGCCAGCAGCAACGAACAGGGGTACTATGGCTACACCTTC. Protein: CASSNEQGYYGYTF.

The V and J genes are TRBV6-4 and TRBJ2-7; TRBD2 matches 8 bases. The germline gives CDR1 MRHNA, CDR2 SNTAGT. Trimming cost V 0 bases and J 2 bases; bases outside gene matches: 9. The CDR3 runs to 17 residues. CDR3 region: CASSDSKEGTRPYEQYF. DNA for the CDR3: TGTGCCAGCAGTGACTCAAAAGAAGGGACTAGACCCTACGAGCAGTACTTC.

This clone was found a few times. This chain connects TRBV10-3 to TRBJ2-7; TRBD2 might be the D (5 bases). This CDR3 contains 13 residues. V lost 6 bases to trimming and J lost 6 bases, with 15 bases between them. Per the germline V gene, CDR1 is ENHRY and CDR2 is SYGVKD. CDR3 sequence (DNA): TGTGCCATCAGAGCGGAACCTGGTCCCGAGCAGTACTTC. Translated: CAIRAEPGPEQYF.

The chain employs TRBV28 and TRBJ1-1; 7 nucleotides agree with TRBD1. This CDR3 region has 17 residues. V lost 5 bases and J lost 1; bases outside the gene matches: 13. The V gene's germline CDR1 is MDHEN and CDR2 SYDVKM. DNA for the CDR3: TGTGCCAGCAGTCCCCTCAGGGGGGGGCAAAGGAACACTGAAGCTTTCTTT. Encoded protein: CASSPLRGGQRNTEAFF.

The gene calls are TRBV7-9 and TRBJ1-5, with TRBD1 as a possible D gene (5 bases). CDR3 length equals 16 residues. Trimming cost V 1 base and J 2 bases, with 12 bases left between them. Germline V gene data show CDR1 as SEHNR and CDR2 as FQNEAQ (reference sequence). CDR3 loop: CASSLDGTSGNQPQHF. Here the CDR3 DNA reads TGTGCCAGCAGCTTAGATGGGACTAGTGGCAATCAGCCCCAGCATTTT. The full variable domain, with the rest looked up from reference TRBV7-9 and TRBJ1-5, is DTGVSQNPRHKITKRGQNVTFRCDPISEHNRLYWYRQTLGQGPEFLTYFQNEAQLEKSRLLSDRFSAERPKGSFSTLEIQRTEQGDSAMYLCASSLDGTSGNQPQHFGDGTRLSIL.

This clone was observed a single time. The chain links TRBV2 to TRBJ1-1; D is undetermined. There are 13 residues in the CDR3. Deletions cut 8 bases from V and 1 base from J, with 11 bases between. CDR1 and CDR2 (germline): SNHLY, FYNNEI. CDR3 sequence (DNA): TGTGCCAGCCAGGACCAGGAGAACACTGAAGCTTTCTTT. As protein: CASQDQENTEAFF.

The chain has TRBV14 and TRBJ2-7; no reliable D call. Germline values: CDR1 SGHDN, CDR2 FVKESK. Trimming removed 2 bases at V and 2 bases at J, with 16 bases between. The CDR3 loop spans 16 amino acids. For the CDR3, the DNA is TGTGCCAGCAGCCAAACCCCGGGCGGTACCCCCTACGAGCAGTACTTC. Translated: CASSQTPGGTPYEQYF.

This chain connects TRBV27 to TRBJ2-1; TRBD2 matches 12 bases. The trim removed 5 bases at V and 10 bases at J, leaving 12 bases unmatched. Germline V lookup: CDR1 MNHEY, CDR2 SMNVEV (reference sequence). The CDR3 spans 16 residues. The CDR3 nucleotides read TGTGCCAGCAGTGTCTCCATGACTAGCGGGAGCGCCGAGCAGTTCTTC. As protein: CASSVSMTSGSAEQFF.

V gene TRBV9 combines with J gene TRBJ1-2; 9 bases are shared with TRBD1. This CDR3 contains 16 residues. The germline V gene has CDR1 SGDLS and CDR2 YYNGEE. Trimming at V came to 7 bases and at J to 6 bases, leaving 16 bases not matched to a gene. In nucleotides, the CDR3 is TGTGCCAGCGGGGGGACAGGGAAGGGTACTAGACATGGCTACACCTTC. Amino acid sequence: CASGGTGKGTRHGYTF.

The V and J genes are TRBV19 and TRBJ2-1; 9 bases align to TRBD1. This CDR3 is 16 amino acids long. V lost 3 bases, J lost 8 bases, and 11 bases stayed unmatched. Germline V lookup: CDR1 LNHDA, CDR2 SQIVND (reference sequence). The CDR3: CASSILGTGMIDEQFF. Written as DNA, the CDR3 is TGTGCCAGTAGTATCCTAGGGACAGGGATGATCGATGAGCAGTTCTTC.

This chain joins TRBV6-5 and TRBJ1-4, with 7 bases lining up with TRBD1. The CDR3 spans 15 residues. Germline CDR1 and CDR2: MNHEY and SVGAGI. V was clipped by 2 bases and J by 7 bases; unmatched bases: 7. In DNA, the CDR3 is TGTGCCAGCAGTTACGGTTACAGGGGTAGTGAAAAACTGTTTTTT. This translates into CASSYGYRGSEKLFF.

CDR3 sequence reads: CASSPVWGFDQPQHF. In nucleotides, the CDR3 is TGTGCCAGCAGCCCGGTGTGGGGGTTCGACCAGCCCCAGCATTTT. V gene TRBV6-4 combines with J gene TRBJ1-5; weak D call: TRBD1 (5 bases). The V end lost 6 bases, the J end lost 7 bases, and 19 bases lay between the germline ends. The CDR3 covers 15 residues. The germline V gene has CDR1 MRHNA and CDR2 SNTAGT.

The CDR3 nucleotides read TGTGCCAGCAGTTTTTTTGGACTGCCCTCTGGAAACACCATATATTTT. Residues: CASSFFGLPSGNTIYF. The V gene is TRBV28, the J gene TRBJ1-3; D unresolved. The CDR3 length is 16 residues. V shed 3 bases and J shed 0 bases, with 12 bases lying between them. The V gene's germline CDR1 is MDHEN and CDR2 SYDVKM.

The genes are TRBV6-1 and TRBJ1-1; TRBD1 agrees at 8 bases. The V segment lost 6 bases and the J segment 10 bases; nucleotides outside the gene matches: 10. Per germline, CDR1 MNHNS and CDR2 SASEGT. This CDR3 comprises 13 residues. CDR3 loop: CASSLDRARGAFF. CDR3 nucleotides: TGTGCCAGCAGCCTGGACAGGGCCCGGGGAGCTTTCTTT.

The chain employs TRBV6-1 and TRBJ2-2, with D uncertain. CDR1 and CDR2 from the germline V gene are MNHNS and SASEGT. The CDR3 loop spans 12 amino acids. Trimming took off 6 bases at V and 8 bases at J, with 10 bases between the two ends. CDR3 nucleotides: TGTGCCAGCAGGATTACAGTTGGGGAGCTGTTTTTT. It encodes CASRITVGELFF.

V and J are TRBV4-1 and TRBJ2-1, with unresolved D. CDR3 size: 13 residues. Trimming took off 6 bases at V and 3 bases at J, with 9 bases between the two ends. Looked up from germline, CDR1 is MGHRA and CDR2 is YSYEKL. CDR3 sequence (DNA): TGCGCCAGCAGTCTGACAAGCTACAATGAGCAGTTCTTC. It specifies CASSLTSYNEQFF.

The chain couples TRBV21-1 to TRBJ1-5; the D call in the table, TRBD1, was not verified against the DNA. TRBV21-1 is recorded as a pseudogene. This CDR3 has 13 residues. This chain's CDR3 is CASSTGQDQPQHF. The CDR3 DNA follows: TGTGCCAGCAGCACAGGGCAGGACCAGCCCCAGCATTTT.

CDR3 nucleotides: TGTGCCAGTAGTATCCCGGGGGAGCAGTACTTC. This translates into CASSIPGEQYF. The chain carries TRBV19 and TRBJ2-7, with D tentatively TRBD2 (5 bases). V shed 3 bases and J shed 7 bases, with 7 bases lying between them. The CDR3 is 11 amino acids. Germline assignment: CDR1 LNHDA and CDR2 SQIVND (reference sequence).

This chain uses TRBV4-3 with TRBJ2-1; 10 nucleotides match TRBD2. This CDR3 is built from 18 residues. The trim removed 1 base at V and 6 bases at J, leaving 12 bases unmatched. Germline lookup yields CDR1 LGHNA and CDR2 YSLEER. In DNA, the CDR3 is TGCGCCAGCAGCCAAGGCCCGAGGCTGAGCGGGAGGGCCAATGAGCAGTTCTTC. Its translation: CASSQGPRLSGRANEQFF.

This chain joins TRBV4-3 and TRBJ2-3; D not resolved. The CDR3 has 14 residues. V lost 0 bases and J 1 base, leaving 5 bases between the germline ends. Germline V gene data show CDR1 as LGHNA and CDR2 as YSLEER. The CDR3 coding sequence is TGCGCCAGCAGCCAAGATAGGGGCACAGATACGCAGTATTTT. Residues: CASSQDRGTDTQYF.